Described below is a single T cell receptor (beta chain) sequence and its context. Its antigen remains unidentified. This sample is part of a study of CXCR3-negative and CXCR3-positive naive CD8 T cells. This CDR3 contains 14 residues. Looked up from germline, CDR1 is MNHEY and CDR2 is SVGEGT. Researchers prepared the TRB cDNA libraries using 5' RACE with UMI labels. From the 5' RACE reads, TCRdb lists one entry per CDR3 protein and no DNA. The sample's table shows about 85,000 distinct CDR3 sequences. Study-wide findings and caveats: TRB CDR3 hydrophobicity was greater in CXCR3-positive naive cells than in CXCR3-negative naive cells.

Sequencing input: naive CXCR3+ CD8+ T cells from blood. Subset in this sample: CD45RO-CCR7+CD27+CD95- naive CD8+ T cells expressing CXCR3 (TNR3+). The chain is built from TRBV6-2 or TRBV6-3 and TRBJ1-1. This clonotype originated in a human donor in good health. Some clones in this sample may be carry-over from other donors' samples. The CDR3 region is CASSYASMNTEAFF.